The T cell receptor beta chain described here comes from a study of technical replicates of blood from several donors. V lost 6 bases and J lost 6; bases outside the gene matches: 7. Germline V gene data show CDR1 as LNHNV and CDR2 as YYDKDF (reference sequence). The CDR3 is 14 amino acids. Clones were read by immunoSEQ multiplex PCR, and TCRdb kept only the in-frame ones, dropping some. The repertoire holds roughly 79,000 clones, with 85% to 95% as singletons. The TCR was taken from a human donor in good health. The V gene is TRBV15, the J gene TRBJ2-7; 11 bases align to TRBD2. Sequencing was performed on T cells isolated from PBMCs. CDR3 amino acids: CATSIAGGPFEQYF. CDR3 DNA: TGTGCCACCAGTATAGCGGGAGGGCCATTCGAGCAGTACTTC.